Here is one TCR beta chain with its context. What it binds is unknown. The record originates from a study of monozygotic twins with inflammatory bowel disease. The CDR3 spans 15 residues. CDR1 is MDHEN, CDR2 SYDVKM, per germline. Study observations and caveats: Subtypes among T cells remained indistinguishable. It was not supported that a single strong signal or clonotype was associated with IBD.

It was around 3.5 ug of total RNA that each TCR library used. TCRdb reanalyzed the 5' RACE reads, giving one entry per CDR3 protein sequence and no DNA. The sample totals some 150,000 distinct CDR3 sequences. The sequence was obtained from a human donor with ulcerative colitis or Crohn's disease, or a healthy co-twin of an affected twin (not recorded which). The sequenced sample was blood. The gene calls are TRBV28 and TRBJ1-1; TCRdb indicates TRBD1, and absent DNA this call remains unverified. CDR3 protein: CASSLGTGGGTEAFF.